Each of the 32 T cell receptor beta chains below was sequenced from the same sample in a study of control samples from healthy donors and cancer patients. TCRdb's copy holds only in-frame clones and misses some; the assay was immunoSEQ multiplex PCR. This table has 130,000 to 150,000 clones, roughly 94% appearing once. Sequencing was performed on PBMCs. These receptors all stem from a man in his sixties with colorectal cancer.

This chain uses TRBV10-3 with TRBJ2-2; D gene unclear. Germline values: CDR1 ENHRY, CDR2 SYGVKD. This CDR3 spans 12 amino acids. V lost 3 bases and J 4 bases, leaving 3 bases between the germline ends. CDR3 nucleotides: TGTGCCATCAGTGAAGTCACCGGGGAGCTGTTTTTT. As protein: CAISEVTGELFF.

Here the CDR3 DNA reads TGTGCCAGCAGCAGACAGGTCATCCCCTCCGAGCAGTACTTC. Translating it yields CASSRQVIPSEQYF. This chain connects TRBV5-5 to TRBJ2-7; possibly TRBD1 for D (6 bases). This CDR3 is built from 14 residues. Germline CDR1 is SGHKS and CDR2 is YYEKEE (reference sequence). Deletions cut 4 bases from V and 6 bases from J, with 17 bases between.

The chain links TRBV27 to TRBJ2-1, with D perhaps matching TRBD2 (6 bases). This CDR3 is built from 11 residues. Trimming shortened V by 4 bases and J by 9 bases, and 7 bases separated the two germline ends. Germline V CDR1 and CDR2: MNHEY, SMNVEV (reference sequence). In DNA, the CDR3 is TGTGCCAGCAGTTGGGGAGGTGAGCAGTTCTTC. Translated: CASSWGGEQFF.

CDR3 protein: CASSLEGQGIWTDTYNEQFF. The CDR3 DNA follows: TGCGCCAGCAGCTTGGAAGGCCAGGGAATATGGACAGACACCTACAATGAGCAGTTCTTC. This chain connects TRBV5-1 to TRBJ2-1; possible D gene TRBD1, 6 bases. Germline V gives CDR1 SGHRS, CDR2 YFSETQ. The CDR3 sequence is 20 residues long. The germline V and J ends were trimmed by 0 bases and 2 bases, with 24 bases remaining between them.

This clone was recorded only once. This chain links TRBV6-1 with TRBJ1-5; 9 nucleotides align to TRBD1. V trimming: 0 bases; J trimming: 0 bases; junction bases outside the gene matches: 6. This CDR3 region has 18 residues. Germline V gene lookup returns CDR1 MNHNS and CDR2 SASEGT. The CDR3 region has the DNA TGTGCCAGCAGTGAAGCGGGGACAGGGACCTATAGCAATCAGCCCCAGCATTTT. Translation: CASSEAGTGTYSNQPQHF.

The gene calls are TRBV27 and TRBJ2-3, with 9 positions matching TRBD2. After removal of 3 bases from V and 8 bases from J, the junction contained 6 bases not matched to a gene. The CDR3 covers 14 residues. From germline, CDR1 is MNHEY and CDR2 SMNVEV (reference sequence). The CDR3 nucleotides are TGTGCCAGCAGTTTTGTGGCGGGGGGGCCTACGCAGTATTTT. This sequence encodes CASSFVAGGPTQYF.

The V call is TRBV10-3, the J call TRBJ2-7; maybe TRBD1 (6 bases). Trimming cost V 6 bases and J 2 bases, with 11 bases left between them. Germline V CDR1 and CDR2: ENHRY, SYGVKD. The CDR3 spans 13 residues. CDR3 in DNA: TGTGCCATCAGAGAGGACAGAGCCTACGAGCAGTACTTC. Translated: CAIREDRAYEQYF.

CDR3 DNA: TGTGCAGGGAGCCATAATGAAAAACTGTTTTTT. Protein: CAGSHNEKLFF. The rearrangement links TRBV6-5 to TRBJ1-4; D is undetermined. Germline-derived CDR1 and CDR2 are MNHEY and SVGAGI. The CDR3 extends over 11 amino acids.

This chain connects TRBV7-9 to TRBJ1-2; D might be TRBD1 (5 bases). The CDR3 totals 16 residues. Between the trimmed V and J ends, which lost 5 bases and 5 bases, there was a span of 21 bases. The germline V gene has CDR1 SEHNR and CDR2 FQNEAQ (reference sequence). CDR3 region: CASSTSLGVVGYGYTF. The CDR3 DNA sequence: TGTGCCAGCAGCACCTCTCTAGGGGTAGTTGGGTATGGCTACACCTTC.

The chain is built from TRBV6-6 and TRBJ1-3, with a possible D match to TRBD1 (5 bases). From germline, CDR1 is MNHNY and CDR2 SVGAGI (reference sequence). The CDR3 extends over 14 amino acids. Trimming shortened V by 5 bases and J by 4 bases, and 12 bases separated the two germline ends. In DNA form, the CDR3 reads TGTGCCAGCAGTACCTATCAGGGAGGAAACACCATATATTTT. Translated: CASSTYQGGNTIYF.

The chain recombines TRBV18 with TRBJ2-5, with a possible D match to TRBD1 (7 bases). The V end was cut by 0 bases, the J end by 5 bases, with 10 bases between. The length of the CDR3 is 14 residues. Germline assignment: CDR1 KGHSH and CDR2 LQKENI. CDR3 amino acids: CASSPPTGRETQYF. For the CDR3, the DNA is TGTGCCAGCTCACCACCGACAGGGAGGGAGACCCAGTACTTC. Looking up the rest from reference TRBV18 and TRBJ2-5 gives the full variable domain: NAGVMQNPRHLVRRRGQEARLRCSPMKGHSHVYWYRQLPEEGLKFMVYLQKENIIDESGMPKERFSAEFPKEGPSILRIQQVVRGDSAAYFCASSPPTGRETQYFGPGTRLLVL.

The chain joins TRBV15 to TRBJ1-1, with no clear D. V lost 0 bases and J 7 bases, leaving 15 bases between the germline ends. Germline V lookup: CDR1 LNHNV, CDR2 YYDKDF (reference sequence). CDR3 length: 15 residues. CDR3 DNA sequence: TGTGCCACCAGCAGAGATAGTCAGGTAGGAGTTGAAGCTTTCTTT. Amino acid sequence: CATSRDSQVGVEAFF.

The V call is TRBV7-2, the J call TRBJ2-7; the D is unclear. Germline CDR1 is SGHTA and CDR2 is FQGNSA. Trimming took 5 bases from V and 2 from J, leaving 16 bases between them. This CDR3 comprises 15 residues. CDR3 protein: CASSPKMGWAYEQYF. The CDR3 nucleotides read TGTGCCAGCAGCCCAAAGATGGGATGGGCCTACGAGCAGTACTTC.

The V call is TRBV6-4, the J call TRBJ1-6, with a weak D call TRBD1 (6 bases). The V gene lost 6 bases and the J gene lost 0 bases, with 6 bases spanning the gap. In germline, CDR1 is MRHNA, CDR2 SNTAGT. The CDR3 length is 14 residues. The CDR3 loop reads CASRDSSYNSPLHF. The CDR3 bases are TGTGCCAGCAGGGACAGCTCCTATAATTCACCCCTCCACTTT.

The chain couples TRBV19 to TRBJ1-1; D unresolved. V was shortened by 0 bases and J by 3 bases, with 14 bases between the two germline ends. Germline V lookup: CDR1 LNHDA, CDR2 SQIVND (reference sequence). This CDR3 has 16 residues. CDR3 protein: CASSIEQSAVDTEAFF. DNA of the CDR3: TGTGCCAGTAGTATAGAACAGTCGGCTGTGGACACTGAAGCTTTCTTT.

The chain has TRBV6-5 and TRBJ1-2; the D gene is possibly TRBD1 (5 bases). Germline V lookup: CDR1 MNHEY, CDR2 SVGAGI. The CDR3 runs to 13 residues. Between the trimmed V and J ends, which lost 6 bases and 6 bases, there was a span of 14 bases. The CDR3 spells CASSADSGNGYTF. The DNA for the CDR3 is TGTGCCAGCAGCGCTGACAGCGGGAATGGCTACACCTTC.

The chain recombines TRBV5-6 with TRBJ2-5; D is undetermined. Trimming cost V 0 bases and J 7 bases, with 10 bases left between them. The CDR3 sequence is 13 residues long. The V gene's germline CDR1 is SGHDT and CDR2 YYEEEE. The CDR3 reads CASSLVDIWTQYF. The CDR3 coding sequence is TGTGCCAGCAGCTTGGTGGATATTTGGACCCAGTACTTC.

The chain combines TRBV6-6 with TRBJ1-2; TRBD1 matches 8 bases. Trimming took 5 bases from V and 2 from J; bases not matched to a gene: 4. The CDR3 is 14 amino acids. Per germline, CDR1 MNHNY and CDR2 SVGAGI (reference sequence). DNA for the CDR3: TGTGCCAGCAGTACGGGACAGGACAACTATGGCTACACCTTC. Residues: CASSTGQDNYGYTF.

The count of this clone is one. The CDR3 reads CASSLGGRHEQYF. DNA for the CDR3: TGTGCCAGCAGCTTGGGGGGGCGGCACGAGCAGTACTTC. V and J are TRBV5-6 and TRBJ2-7, with a weak D call TRBD1 (6 bases). In germline, CDR1 is SGHDT, CDR2 YYEEEE. V dropped 0 bases and J dropped 5 bases, with 9 bases sitting between them. The CDR3 runs 13 residues.

J is TRBJ1-1 and V is TRBV5-1, with 8 bases matching TRBD1. The CDR3 has 16 amino acids. Looked up from germline, CDR1 is SGHRS and CDR2 is YFSETQ. V lost 4 bases to trimming and J lost 0 bases; unmatched junction nucleotides: 8. The CDR3 region has the DNA TGCGCCAGCAGCCCCGGACAGGGAGACATGAACACTGAAGCTTTCTTT. Translation gives CASSPGQGDMNTEAFF.

This clone appeared a single time. The genes are TRBV20-1 and TRBJ1-5, with 12 nucleotides matching TRBD1. V lost 3 bases and J lost 5; bases outside the gene matches: 5. CDR3 length equals 15 residues. Germline V gives CDR1 DFQATT, CDR2 SNEGSKA (reference sequence). CDR3 nucleotides: TGCAGTGCTAGTAAAGGGACAGGGGGCGATCAGCCCCAGCATTTT. Translating it yields CSASKGTGGDQPQHF.

The CDR3 coding sequence is TGTGCCAGCAGTGAACGGTCCCAGATCCCCTATGGCTACACCTTC. It translates to CASSERSQIPYGYTF. This chain uses TRBV6-1 with TRBJ1-2; D is uncertain. CDR3 size: 15 residues. CDR1 and CDR2 from the germline V gene are MNHNS and SASEGT. V lost 2 bases and J lost 4, with 14 bases in between.

V and J are TRBV10-2 and TRBJ2-7, with 7 bases matching TRBD1. Germline-derived CDR1 and CDR2 are WSHSY and SAAADI. V lost 2 bases to trimming and J lost 5 bases; unmatched junction nucleotides: 3. This CDR3 is 13 amino acids long. The CDR3 coding sequence is TGCGCCAGCAGTGAGAAGGGGGCCCACGAGCAGTACTTC. Translated, it gives CASSEKGAHEQYF.

This chain links TRBV25-1 with TRBJ2-7; D gene ambiguous. This CDR3 comprises 11 residues. The ends were cut back, 3 bases at V and 2 bases at J, with 2 bases in the middle. CDR1 is MGHDK and CDR2 is SYGVNS in the germline V gene. The CDR3 spells CASSDTYEQYF. The DNA for the CDR3 is TGTGCCAGCAGTGATACCTACGAGCAGTACTTC.

V usage is TRBV12-3 or TRBV12-4 and J usage is TRBJ1-1, with a weak D call TRBD1 (6 bases). The V gene lost 7 bases and the J gene lost 5 bases, with 11 bases spanning the gap. CDR3 size: 12 residues. This chain's CDR3 is CASNQGGTEAFF. The CDR3 nucleotides read TGTGCCAGCAATCAAGGGGGTACTGAAGCTTTCTTT.

V and J are TRBV18 and TRBJ1-5; 8 bases agree with TRBD1. Trimming removed 4 bases from V and 7 bases from J; junction bases left unmatched: 3. Germline V gene lookup returns CDR1 KGHSH and CDR2 LQKENI. CDR3 length equals 13 residues. The CDR3 DNA reads TGTGCCAGCTCACACAGGGGGGACCAGCCCCAGCATTTT. Translation gives CASSHRGDQPQHF. The full variable domain, in which reference TRBV18 and TRBJ1-5 provide the parts outside the CDR3, is NAGVMQNPRHLVRRRGQEARLRCSPMKGHSHVYWYRQLPEEGLKFMVYLQKENIIDESGMPKERFSAEFPKEGPSILRIQQVVRGDSAAYFCASSHRGDQPQHFGDGTRLSIL.

This chain links TRBV5-4 with TRBJ2-3, with 11 nucleotides matching TRBD1. Germline V gene data show CDR1 as SGHNT and CDR2 as YYREEE (reference sequence). The V and J ends lost 2 bases and 10 bases, in that order; junction bases with no gene match: 9. The CDR3 runs 15 residues. CDR3 DNA sequence: TGTGCCAGCAGCTTCCGGACAGGGGGCGCTCCCCCGCAGTATTTT. It specifies CASSFRTGGAPPQYF.

The chain combines TRBV5-1 with TRBJ1-1; TRBD1 matches 8 bases. The CDR3 covers 15 residues. Looked up from germline, CDR1 is SGHRS and CDR2 is YFSETQ. V lost 3 bases to trimming and J lost 4 bases; unmatched junction nucleotides: 8. The chain's CDR3 is CASSSRQGRSTEAFF. In DNA form, the CDR3 reads TGCGCCAGCAGCTCTAGACAGGGGAGAAGCACTGAAGCTTTCTTT.

The genes are TRBV27 and TRBJ2-3; tentative D call: TRBD2 (6 bases). With 5 bases removed from V and 3 bases from J, the gap between germline ends came to 12 bases. Germline V gene data show CDR1 as MNHEY and CDR2 as SMNVEV (reference sequence). The CDR3 runs to 14 residues. The CDR3 region is CASSTLGGTDTQYF. CDR3 sequence (DNA): TGTGCCAGCAGTACTCTGGGGGGTACAGATACGCAGTATTTT.

V and J are TRBV6-2 or TRBV6-3 and TRBJ1-5, with D uncertain. V dropped 2 bases and J dropped 0 bases, with 11 bases sitting between them. The CDR3 extends over 16 amino acids. Germline loops: CDR1 MNHEY, CDR2 SVGEGT. The CDR3 spells CASSYPKTDSNQPQHF. CDR3 sequence (DNA): TGTGCCAGCAGTTACCCGAAAACAGATAGCAATCAGCCCCAGCATTTT.

This clone occurred a few times. This rearrangement joins TRBV10-2 to TRBJ1-2; D is undetermined. V dropped 3 bases and J dropped 4 bases, with 6 bases sitting between them. The CDR3 sequence is 12 residues long. Germline CDR1 is WSHSY and CDR2 is SAAADI. This CDR3 is CASSDTFYGYTF. DNA of the CDR3: TGCGCCAGCAGTGATACGTTCTATGGCTACACCTTC.

The chain is built from TRBV10-3 and TRBJ1-5; D is perhaps TRBD1 (6 bases). The CDR3 spans 15 residues. V lost 4 bases and J lost 2, with 12 bases in between. Germline loops: CDR1 ENHRY, CDR2 SYGVKD. As DNA, the CDR3 is TGTGCCATCAGTGCACAGGGAGATGGCAATCAGCCCCAGCATTTT. Translated, it gives CAISAQGDGNQPQHF.